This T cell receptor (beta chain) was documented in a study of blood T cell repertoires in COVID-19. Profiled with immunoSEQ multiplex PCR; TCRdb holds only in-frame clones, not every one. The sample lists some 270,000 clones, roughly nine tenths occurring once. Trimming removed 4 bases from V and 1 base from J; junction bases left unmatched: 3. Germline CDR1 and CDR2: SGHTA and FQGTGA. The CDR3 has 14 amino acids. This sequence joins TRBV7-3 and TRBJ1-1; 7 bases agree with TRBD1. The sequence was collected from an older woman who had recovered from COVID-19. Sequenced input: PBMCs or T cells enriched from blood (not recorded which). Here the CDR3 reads CASSSAGGNTEAFF. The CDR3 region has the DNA TGTGCCAGCAGCTCAGCAGGGGGGAACACTGAAGCTTTCTTT.